One and the same sample provided the 14 T cell receptor beta chains below, sequenced in a study of beta chain features in type 1 diabetes. Expressed TCRB transcripts were sequenced because the entire RNA isolate underwent reverse transcription. Method: immunoSEQ multiplex PCR; TCRdb's copy keeps in-frame clones and lacks some. Of approximately 730,000 clones listed, roughly 12% are singletons. Study results and limitations: Type 1 diabetes patients had moderately but significantly shorter TCRB CDR3s in all four CD4+ subsets.

Which antigens these TCRs recognize remains unknown. Specimen: naive CD4+ T cells from blood. These receptors originate from a man between 18 and 35 years old with type 1 diabetes.

The table lists this clone with a few counts. V gene TRBV9 combines with J gene TRBJ1-2; D possibly corresponds to TRBD1 (5 bases). Per the germline V gene, CDR1 is SGDLS and CDR2 is YYNGEE. The V gene lost 0 bases and the J gene lost 4 bases, with 7 bases spanning the gap. The CDR3 totals 13 residues. CDR3 bases: TGTGCCAGCAGCGTAGATGGGACCTATGGCTACACCTTC. The encoded protein is CASSVDGTYGYTF.

This clone has more than one count but fewer than ten. The chain is built from TRBV7-6 and TRBJ1-2; D is ambiguous. V lost 1 base and J lost 4, with 7 bases in between. There are 13 residues in the CDR3. Germline CDR1 and CDR2: SGHVS and FNYEAQ. CDR3 protein: CASSLGEGYGYTF. The CDR3 DNA is TGTGCCAGCAGCTTAGGGGAGGGCTATGGCTACACCTTC.

This clone was counted between two and nine times. A much larger clone differs from this one at a single base, so this may be a read error. This specimen includes other DNA sequences encoding the same CDR3. The rearrangement links TRBV5-6 to TRBJ2-5, with D uncertain. Germline assignment: CDR1 SGHDT and CDR2 YYEEEE. V was clipped by 1 base and J by 2 bases, with 0 bases between them. The CDR3 spans 11 residues. The CDR3, as DNA: TGTGCCAGCAGCTTGCAAGAGACCCAGTACTTC. Its translation is CASSLQETQYF.

This clone has a handful of counts. V is TRBV10-3 and J is TRBJ1-4, with 9 nucleotides matching TRBD1. This CDR3 contains 15 residues. Germline-derived CDR1 and CDR2 are ENHRY and SYGVKD. Unmatched junction bases numbered 14, after V lost 8 bases and J lost 10 bases. The CDR3 bases are TGTGCCATCGGATCTATAGGACAGGGGACGGGAAAACTGTTTTTT. This encodes CAIGSIGQGTGKLFF.

The chain is built from TRBV4-1 and TRBJ1-2, with 7 bases lining up with TRBD1. V shed 4 bases, J shed 2 bases, and the junction held 13 bases outside the gene matches. This CDR3 has 17 residues. The germline CDR1 and CDR2 sequences are MGHRA and YSYEKL. The DNA for the CDR3 is TGCGCCAGCAGCCGCGACCTGACAGGGAAAACCAACTATGGCTACACCTTC. Its protein is CASSRDLTGKTNYGYTF.

The rearrangement links TRBV6-6 to TRBJ2-1; TRBD1 matches at 11 bases. This CDR3 is 15 amino acids long. CDR1 is MNHNY and CDR2 is SVGAGI in the germline V gene (reference sequence). V dropped 5 bases and J dropped 7; count of bases not matched to a gene: 7. In nucleotides, the CDR3 is TGTGCCAGCAGTACCGGGACAGGGGGTCAAAATGAGCAGTTCTTC. It yields the protein CASSTGTGGQNEQFF.

CDR3 loop: CASKRDDSGVLGPQHF. The CDR3 DNA reads TGTGCCAGCAAAAGGGACGACAGCGGGGTGCTGGGGCCCCAGCATTTT. The chain carries TRBV2 and TRBJ1-5, with TRBD1 as a possible D gene (5 bases). The ends were cut back, 7 bases at V and 9 bases at J, with 25 bases in the middle. This CDR3 contains 16 residues. Germline V gene data show CDR1 as SNHLY and CDR2 as FYNNEI.

The chain is built from TRBV2 and TRBJ1-4, with D possibly TRBD1 on 6 matching bases. Germline V CDR1 and CDR2: SNHLY, FYNNEI. V was cut by 5 bases and J by 11 bases, with 12 bases left in between. This CDR3 contains 12 residues. The CDR3 here is CASSNLGGKLFF. The CDR3 nucleotides read TGTGCCAGCAGTAACCTAGGGGGGAAACTGTTTTTT.

The rearrangement links TRBV7-8 to TRBJ1-1; D unclear. V was shortened by 2 bases and J by 3 bases, with 4 bases between the two germline ends. From germline, CDR1 is SGHVS and CDR2 FQNEAQ. The length of the CDR3 is 12 residues. The CDR3 nucleotides are TGTGCCAGCAGCTTACCGCACACTGAAGCTTTCTTT. The encoded protein is CASSLPHTEAFF.

The gene calls are TRBV11-2 and TRBJ2-1; D not certain. V was pared by 4 bases and J by 12 bases, with 22 bases between. The CDR3 extends over 15 amino acids. The V gene's germline CDR1 is SGHAT and CDR2 FQNNGV. CDR3 protein: CASSSVRVRPGAQFF. CDR3 nucleotide sequence: TGTGCCAGCAGCTCAGTCCGCGTACGTCCAGGAGCGCAGTTCTTC. The full variable domain, in which reference TRBV11-2 and TRBJ2-1 provide the parts outside the CDR3, is EAGVAQSPRYKIIEKRQSVAFWCNPISGHATLYWYQQILGQGPKLLIQFQNNGVVDDSQLPKDRFSAERLKGVDSTLKIQPAKLEDSAVYLCASSSVRVRPGAQFFGPGTRLTVL.

The sample holds a few counts of this clone. The rearrangement uses TRBV13 and TRBJ1-1; 11 bases fit TRBD1. Germline V lookup: CDR1 PRHDT, CDR2 FYEKMQ (reference sequence). The CDR3 runs to 13 residues. The trim removed 3 bases at V and 11 bases at J, leaving 5 bases unmatched. The CDR3 is CASSLDRDRGAFF. The CDR3 nucleotides are TGTGCCAGCAGCTTGGACCGGGACAGGGGGGCTTTCTTT.

V usage is TRBV5-1 and J usage is TRBJ2-1; D may correspond to TRBD1 or TRBD2 (5 bases each). Deletions cut 0 bases from V and 4 bases from J, with 8 bases between. The V gene's germline CDR1 is SGHRS and CDR2 YFSETQ. The CDR3 extends over 14 amino acids. Here the CDR3 reads CASSLGREYNEQFF. Here the CDR3 DNA reads TGCGCCAGCAGCTTGGGCAGGGAGTACAATGAGCAGTTCTTC.

This clone has only a few counts. The chain uses TRBV19 and TRBJ2-7; 8 bases map to TRBD1. Unmatched junction bases numbered 15, after V lost 5 bases and J lost 3 bases. Germline CDR1 is LNHDA and CDR2 is SQIVND (reference sequence). This CDR3 is 17 amino acids long. As DNA, the CDR3 is TGTGCCAGTAGTGTAATGCATGGGACAGGATCTGTCTACGAGCAGTACTTC. It translates to CASSVMHGTGSVYEQYF.

This clone was detected a few times. This chain connects TRBV15 to TRBJ2-2; 7 bases match TRBD1. The CDR3 runs to 16 residues. With 3 bases clipped from V and 4 bases from J, the junction kept 8 bases outside the gene matches. The V gene's germline CDR1 is LNHNV and CDR2 YYDKDF (reference sequence). The CDR3 protein is CATSRRQGRSTGELFF. CDR3 sequence (DNA): TGTGCCACCAGCAGGCGACAGGGAAGGAGCACCGGGGAGCTGTTTTTT.